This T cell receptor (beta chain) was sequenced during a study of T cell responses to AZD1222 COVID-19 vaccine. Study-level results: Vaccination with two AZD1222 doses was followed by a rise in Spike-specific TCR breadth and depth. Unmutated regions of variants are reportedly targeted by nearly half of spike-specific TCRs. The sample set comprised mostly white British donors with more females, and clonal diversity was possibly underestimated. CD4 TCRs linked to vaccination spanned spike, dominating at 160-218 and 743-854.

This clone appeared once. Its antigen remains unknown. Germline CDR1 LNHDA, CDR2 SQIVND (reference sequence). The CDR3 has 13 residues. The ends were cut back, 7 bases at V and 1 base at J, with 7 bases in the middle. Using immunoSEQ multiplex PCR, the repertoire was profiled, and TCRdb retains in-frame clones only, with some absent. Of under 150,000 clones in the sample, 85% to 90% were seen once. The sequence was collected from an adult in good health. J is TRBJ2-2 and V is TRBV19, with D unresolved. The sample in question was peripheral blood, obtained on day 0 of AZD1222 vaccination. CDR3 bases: TGTGCCAGTAAGGACGTGAACACCGGGGAGCTGTTTTTT. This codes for CASKDVNTGELFF.